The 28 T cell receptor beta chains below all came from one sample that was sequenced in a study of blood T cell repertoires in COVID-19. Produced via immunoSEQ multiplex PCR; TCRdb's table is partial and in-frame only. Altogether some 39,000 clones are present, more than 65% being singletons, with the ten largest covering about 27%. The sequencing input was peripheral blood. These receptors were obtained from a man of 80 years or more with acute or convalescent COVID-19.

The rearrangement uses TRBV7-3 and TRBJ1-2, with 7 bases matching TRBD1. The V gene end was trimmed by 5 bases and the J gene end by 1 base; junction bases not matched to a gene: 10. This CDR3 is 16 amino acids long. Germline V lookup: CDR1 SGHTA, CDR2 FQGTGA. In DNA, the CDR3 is TGTGCCAGCAGCCTAGGGCCGGGACAGCTTAACTATGGCTACACCTTC. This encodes CASSLGPGQLNYGYTF. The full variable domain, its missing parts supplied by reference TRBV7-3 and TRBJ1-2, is GAGVSQTPSNKVTEKGKYVELRCDPISGHTALYWYRQSLGQGPEFLIYFQGTGAADDSGLPNDRFFAVRPEGSVSTLKIQRTERGDSAVYLCASSLGPGQLNYGYTFGSGTRLTVV.

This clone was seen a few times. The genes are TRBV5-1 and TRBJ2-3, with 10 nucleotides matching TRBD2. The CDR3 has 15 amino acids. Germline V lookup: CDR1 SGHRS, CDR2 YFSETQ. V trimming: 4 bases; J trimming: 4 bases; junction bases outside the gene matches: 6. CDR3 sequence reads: CASSEGLAIADTQYF. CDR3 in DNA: TGCGCCAGCAGCGAGGGACTAGCGATCGCAGATACGCAGTATTTT.

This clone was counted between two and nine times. CDR3 protein: CASSSGRSNSPLHF. CDR3 nucleotides: TGTGCCAGCAGTTCAGGGCGGTCTAATTCACCCCTCCACTTT. The rearrangement uses TRBV28 and TRBJ1-6; a weak D match, TRBD1 (5 bases). Germline CDR1 reads MDHEN; CDR2 reads SYDVKM. The ends were cut back, 4 bases at V and 6 bases at J, with 10 bases in the middle. There are 14 residues in the CDR3.

CDR3 nucleotide sequence: TGTGCCAGTAGTCCCAGGAGAACAGGGGGCACTGAAGCTTTCTTT. Its translation is CASSPRRTGGTEAFF. The chain carries TRBV19 and TRBJ1-1, with 8 bases fitting TRBD1. Germline assignment: CDR1 LNHDA and CDR2 SQIVND (reference sequence). This CDR3 contains 15 residues. The junction had 9 bases not matched to a gene; V was cut back by 5 bases and J by 4 bases.

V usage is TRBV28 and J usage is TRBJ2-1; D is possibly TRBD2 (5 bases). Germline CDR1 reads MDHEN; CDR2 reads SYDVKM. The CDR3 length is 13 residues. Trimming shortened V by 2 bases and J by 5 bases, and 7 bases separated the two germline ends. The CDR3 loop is CASSLLANNEQFF. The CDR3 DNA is TGTGCCAGCAGTTTACTAGCAAACAATGAGCAGTTCTTC.

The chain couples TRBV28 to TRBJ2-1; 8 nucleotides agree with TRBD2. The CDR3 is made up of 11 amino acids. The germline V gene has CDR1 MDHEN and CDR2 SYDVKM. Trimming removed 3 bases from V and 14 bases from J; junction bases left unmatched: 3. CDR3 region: CASSFSGREFF. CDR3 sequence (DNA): TGTGCCAGCAGTTTCTCCGGGAGGGAGTTCTTC.

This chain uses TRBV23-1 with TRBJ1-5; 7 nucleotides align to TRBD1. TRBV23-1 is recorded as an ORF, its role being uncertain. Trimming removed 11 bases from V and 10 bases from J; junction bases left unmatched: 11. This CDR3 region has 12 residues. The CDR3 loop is CAPDRDSLPQHF. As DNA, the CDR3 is TGCGCCCCCGACAGGGATTCTTTACCCCAGCATTTT.

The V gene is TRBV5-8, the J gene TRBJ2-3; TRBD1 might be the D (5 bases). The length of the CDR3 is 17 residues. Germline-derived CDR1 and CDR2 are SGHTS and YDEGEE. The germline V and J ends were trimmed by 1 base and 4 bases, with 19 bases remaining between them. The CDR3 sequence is CASSLYLAPRGADTQYF. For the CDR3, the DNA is TGTGCCAGCAGCTTGTATCTGGCCCCAAGGGGCGCAGATACGCAGTATTTT.

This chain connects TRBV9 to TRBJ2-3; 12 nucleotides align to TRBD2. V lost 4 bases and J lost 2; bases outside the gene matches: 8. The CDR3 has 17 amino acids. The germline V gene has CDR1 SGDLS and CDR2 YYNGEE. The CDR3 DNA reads TGTGCCAGCAGCTTCCGGACTAGCGGGGACCTCACAGATACGCAGTATTTT. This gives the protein CASSFRTSGDLTDTQYF.

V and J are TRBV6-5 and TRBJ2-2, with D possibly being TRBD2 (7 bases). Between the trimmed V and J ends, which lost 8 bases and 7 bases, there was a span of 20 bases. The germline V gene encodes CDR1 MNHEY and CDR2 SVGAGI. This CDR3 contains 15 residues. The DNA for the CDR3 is TGTGCCAGCGGCTCGGGGGGCGCGGACGGCGGGGAGCTGTTTTTT. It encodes CASGSGGADGGELFF.

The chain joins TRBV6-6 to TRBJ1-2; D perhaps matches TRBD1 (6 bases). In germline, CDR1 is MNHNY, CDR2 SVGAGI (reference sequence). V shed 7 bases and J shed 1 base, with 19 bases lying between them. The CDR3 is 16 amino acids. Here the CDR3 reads CASTLGPGDHNYGYTF. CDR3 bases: TGTGCCAGCACTCTAGGCCCAGGGGACCATAACTATGGCTACACCTTC.

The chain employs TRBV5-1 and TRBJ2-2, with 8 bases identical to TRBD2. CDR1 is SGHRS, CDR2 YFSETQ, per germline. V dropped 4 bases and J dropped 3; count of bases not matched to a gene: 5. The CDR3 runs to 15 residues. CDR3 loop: CASSATSGYTGELFF. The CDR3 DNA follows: TGCGCCAGCAGCGCCACTAGCGGTTACACCGGGGAGCTGTTTTTT.

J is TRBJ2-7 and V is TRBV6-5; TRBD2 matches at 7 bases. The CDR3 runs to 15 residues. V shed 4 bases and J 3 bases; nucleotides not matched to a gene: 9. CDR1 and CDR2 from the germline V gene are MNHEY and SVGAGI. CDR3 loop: CASSSGLGLNYEQYF. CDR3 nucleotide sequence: TGTGCCAGCAGTTCTGGACTAGGTCTGAACTACGAGCAGTACTTC.

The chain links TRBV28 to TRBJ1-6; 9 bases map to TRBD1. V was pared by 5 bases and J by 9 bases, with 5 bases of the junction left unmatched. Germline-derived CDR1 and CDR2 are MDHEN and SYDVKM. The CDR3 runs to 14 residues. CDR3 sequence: CASSQGQGGSPLHF. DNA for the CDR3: TGTGCCAGCAGTCAGGGACAGGGTGGTTCACCCCTCCACTTT.

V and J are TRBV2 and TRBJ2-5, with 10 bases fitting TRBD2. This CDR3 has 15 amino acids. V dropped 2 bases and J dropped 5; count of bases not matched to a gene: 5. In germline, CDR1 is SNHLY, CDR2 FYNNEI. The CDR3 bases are TGTGCCAGCAGTGAACAGCGGGGGGGCCGGGAGACCCAGTACTTC. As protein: CASSEQRGGRETQYF.

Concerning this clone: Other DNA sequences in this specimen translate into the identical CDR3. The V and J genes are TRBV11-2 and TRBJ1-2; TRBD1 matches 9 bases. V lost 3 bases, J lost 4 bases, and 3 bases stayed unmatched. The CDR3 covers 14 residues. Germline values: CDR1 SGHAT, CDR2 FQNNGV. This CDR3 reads CASSLGQGGYGYTF. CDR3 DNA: TGTGCCAGCAGCTTGGGACAGGGCGGCTATGGCTACACCTTC. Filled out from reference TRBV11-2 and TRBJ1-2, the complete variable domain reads EAGVAQSPRYKIIEKRQSVAFWCNPISGHATLYWYQQILGQGPKLLIQFQNNGVVDDSQLPKDRFSAERLKGVDSTLKIQPAKLEDSAVYLCASSLGQGGYGYTFGSGTRLTVV.

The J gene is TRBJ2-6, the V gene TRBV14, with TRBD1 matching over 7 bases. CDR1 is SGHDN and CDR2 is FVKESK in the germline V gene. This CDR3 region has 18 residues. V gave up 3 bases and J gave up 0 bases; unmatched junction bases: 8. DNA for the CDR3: TGTGCCAGCAGCCATGAGGGACAGCGCTACTCTGGGGCCAACGTCCTGACTTTC. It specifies CASSHEGQRYSGANVLTF.

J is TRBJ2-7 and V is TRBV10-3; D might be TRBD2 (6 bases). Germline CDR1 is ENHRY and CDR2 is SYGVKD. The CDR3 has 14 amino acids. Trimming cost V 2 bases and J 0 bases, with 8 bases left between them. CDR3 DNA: TGTGCCATCAGTGAGGGGACTCTCTCCTACGAGCAGTACTTC. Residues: CAISEGTLSYEQYF.

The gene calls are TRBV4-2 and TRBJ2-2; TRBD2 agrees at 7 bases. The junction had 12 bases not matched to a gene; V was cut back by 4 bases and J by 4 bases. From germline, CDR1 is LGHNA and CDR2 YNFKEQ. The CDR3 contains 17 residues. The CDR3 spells CASSPHGRTRGTGELFF. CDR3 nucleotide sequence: TGTGCCAGCAGCCCCCATGGTCGGACTAGGGGCACCGGGGAGCTGTTTTTT.

CDR3 residues: CATSRDRFTGELFF. CDR3 nucleotides: TGTGCCACCAGCAGAGACAGGTTCACCGGGGAGCTGTTTTTT. The V gene is TRBV15, the J gene TRBJ2-2; D unclear. CDR3 length: 14 amino acids. Germline-derived CDR1 and CDR2 are LNHNV and YYDKDF (reference sequence). V dropped 0 bases and J dropped 4 bases, with 6 bases sitting between them.

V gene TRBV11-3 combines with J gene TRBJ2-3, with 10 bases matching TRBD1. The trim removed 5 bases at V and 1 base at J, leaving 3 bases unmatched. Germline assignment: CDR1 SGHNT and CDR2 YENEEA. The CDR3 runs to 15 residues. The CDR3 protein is CASSQGQGGTDTQYF. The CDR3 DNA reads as TGTGCCAGCAGCCAAGGACAGGGGGGCACAGATACGCAGTATTTT.

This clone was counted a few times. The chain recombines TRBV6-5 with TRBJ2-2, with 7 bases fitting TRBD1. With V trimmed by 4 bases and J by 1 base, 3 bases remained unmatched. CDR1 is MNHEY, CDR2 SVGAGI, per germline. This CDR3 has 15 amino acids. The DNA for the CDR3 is TGTGCCAGCAGTTTCCGGGACAGGAACACCGGGGAGCTGTTTTTT. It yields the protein CASSFRDRNTGELFF.

The chain's CDR3 is CASSLGPRPLSSYEQYF. As DNA, the CDR3 is TGTGCCAGCAGCTTGGGGCCTAGGCCATTAAGCTCCTACGAGCAGTACTTC. This rearrangement joins TRBV5-5 to TRBJ2-7; the D is unclear. The CDR3 has 17 amino acids. Trimming left V 0 bases short and J 0 bases short, with 16 bases between. In germline, CDR1 is SGHKS, CDR2 YYEKEE (reference sequence).

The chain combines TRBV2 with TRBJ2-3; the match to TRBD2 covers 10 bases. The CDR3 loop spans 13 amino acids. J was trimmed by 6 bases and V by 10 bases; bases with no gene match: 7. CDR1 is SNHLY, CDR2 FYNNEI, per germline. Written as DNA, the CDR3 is TGTGCCACCAAGCGGGAGGGGTGGGATACGCAGTATTTT. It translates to CATKREGWDTQYF.

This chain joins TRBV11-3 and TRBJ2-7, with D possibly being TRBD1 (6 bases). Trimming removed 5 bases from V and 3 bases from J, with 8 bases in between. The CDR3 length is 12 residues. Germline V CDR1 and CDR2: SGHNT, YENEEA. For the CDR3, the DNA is TGTGCCAGCAGCCGGGACAACTACGAGCAGTACTTC. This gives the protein CASSRDNYEQYF.

The CDR3, as DNA: TGTGCCAGCAGTTGGACAGGGAACGAGCAGTTCTTC. The encoded protein is CASSWTGNEQFF. The V gene is TRBV5-6, the J gene TRBJ2-1, with TRBD1 matching 8 bases. Germline lookup yields CDR1 SGHDT and CDR2 YYEEEE. CDR3 length equals 12 residues. The J segment lost 10 bases and the V segment lost 5 bases, leaving 5 bases of the junction unmatched.

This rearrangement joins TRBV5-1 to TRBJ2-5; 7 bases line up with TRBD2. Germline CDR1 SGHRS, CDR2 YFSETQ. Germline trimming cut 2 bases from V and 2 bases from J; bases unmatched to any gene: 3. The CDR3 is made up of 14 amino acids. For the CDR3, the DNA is TGCGCCAGCAGCTTTTGGACTAGTCAAGAGACCCAGTACTTC. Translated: CASSFWTSQETQYF.

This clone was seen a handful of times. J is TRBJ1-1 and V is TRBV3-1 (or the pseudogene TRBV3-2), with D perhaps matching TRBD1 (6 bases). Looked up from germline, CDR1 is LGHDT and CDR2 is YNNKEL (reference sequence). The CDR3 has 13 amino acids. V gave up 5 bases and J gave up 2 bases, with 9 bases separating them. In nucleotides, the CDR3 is TGTGCCAGCAGCGGGGGGGCAAACACTGAAGCTTTCTTT. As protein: CASSGGANTEAFF.